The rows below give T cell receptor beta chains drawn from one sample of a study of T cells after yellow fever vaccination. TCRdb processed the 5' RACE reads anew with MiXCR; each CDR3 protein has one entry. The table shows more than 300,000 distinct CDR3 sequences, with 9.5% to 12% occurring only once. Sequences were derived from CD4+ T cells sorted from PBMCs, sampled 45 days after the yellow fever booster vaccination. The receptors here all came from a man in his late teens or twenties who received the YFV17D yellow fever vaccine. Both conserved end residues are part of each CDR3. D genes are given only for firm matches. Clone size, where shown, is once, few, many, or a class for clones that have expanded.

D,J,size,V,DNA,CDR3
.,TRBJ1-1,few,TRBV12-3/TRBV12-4,TGTGCCAGCAGTTTACAGAGAAGCTCTGAAGCTTTCTTT,CASSLQRSSEAFF
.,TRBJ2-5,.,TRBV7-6,TGTGCCAGCAGCTTGTCGGTCGACGGACTGCATGAGACCCAGTACTTC,CASSLSVDGLHETQYF
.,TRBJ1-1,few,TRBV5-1,TGCGCCAGCAGCTTGGAAGGTAGAATAGCTTTCTTT,CASSLEGRIAFF
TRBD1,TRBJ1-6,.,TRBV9,TGTGCCAGCAGCGCCCATCGGGACAGGGTGCGGAGTTCACCCCTCCACTTT,CASSAHRDRVRSSPLHF
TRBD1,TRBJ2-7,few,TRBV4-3,TGCGCCAGCAGCCAAGGCGGACCGGACAGGGACTACGAGCAGTACTTC,CASSQGGPDRDYEQYF
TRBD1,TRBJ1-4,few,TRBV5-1,TGCGCCAGCAGCTGGGACAGTCGGAGGGGTGAAAAACTGTTTTTT,CASSWDSRRGEKLFF
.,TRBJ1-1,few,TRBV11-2,TGTGCCAGCAGCTTAGTGGCCAGGAGCGCTGAAGCTTTCTTT,CASSLVARSAEAFF
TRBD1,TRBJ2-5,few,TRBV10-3,TGTGCCATCGGGACAGGGGGCTGGGAGACCCAGTACTTC,CAIGTGGWETQYF
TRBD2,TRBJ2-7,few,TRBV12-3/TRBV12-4,TGTGCCAGCAGGGCACTAGCGGGGTCCAACGAGCAGTACTTC,CASRALAGSNEQYF
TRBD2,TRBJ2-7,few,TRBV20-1,TGCAGTGCCCGAGGGGGAGCGGGGGTCTCCTACGAGCAGTACTTC,CSARGGAGVSYEQYF
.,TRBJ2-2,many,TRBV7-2,TGTGCCAGCAGCTGGACGCTTACGAACACCGGGGAGCTGTTTTTT,CASSWTLTNTGELFF
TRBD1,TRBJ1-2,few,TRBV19,TGTGCCAGTATGATGGACAGGGCCCTAGATGGCTACACCTTC,CASMMDRALDGYTF
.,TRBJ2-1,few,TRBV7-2,TGTGCCAGCAGCTTAGCTCGAGTGGGCGAGCAGTTCTTC,CASSLARVGEQFF
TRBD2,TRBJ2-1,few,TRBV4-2,TGTGCCAGCAGCCAAGATCTCACGGGGGGCTCCTACAATGAGCAGTTCTTC,CASSQDLTGGSYNEQFF
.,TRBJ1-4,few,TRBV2,TGTGCCAGCAGAAATGACGCAACGGTTCAAATCCTGTTTTTT,CASRNDATVQILFF
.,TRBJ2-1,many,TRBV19,TGTGCCAGTAGTATGTCTAGCTCCTACAATGAGCAGTTCTTC,CASSMSSSYNEQFF
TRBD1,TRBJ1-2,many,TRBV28,TGTGCCAGCAGGCAGACAGGGGGCCATGGCTACACCTTC,CASRQTGGHGYTF
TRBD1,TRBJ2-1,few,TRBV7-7,TGTGCTAGCAGCTTATTGGACAGGGGCAATGAGCAGTTCTTC,CASSLLDRGNEQFF
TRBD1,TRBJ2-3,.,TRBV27,TGTGCCAGTGGGAGGACAGGGTGGACAGATACGCAGTATTTT,CASGRTGWTDTQYF
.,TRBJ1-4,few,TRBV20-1,TGCAGTGCAAGATGGGCAACTAATGAAAAACTGTTTTTT,CSARWATNEKLFF
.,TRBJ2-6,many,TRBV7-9,TGTGCCAGCAGCCCGATCGGACGGCTCTCTGGGGCCAACGTCCTGACTTTC,CASSPIGRLSGANVLTF
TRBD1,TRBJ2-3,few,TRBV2,TGTGCCAGCAGCGTGGGACAGATTACAGATACGCAGTATTTT,CASSVGQITDTQYF
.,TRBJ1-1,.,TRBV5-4,TGTGCCAGCAGCTTGGCCGGGGCAGAAAACACTGAAGCTTTCTTT,CASSLAGAENTEAFF